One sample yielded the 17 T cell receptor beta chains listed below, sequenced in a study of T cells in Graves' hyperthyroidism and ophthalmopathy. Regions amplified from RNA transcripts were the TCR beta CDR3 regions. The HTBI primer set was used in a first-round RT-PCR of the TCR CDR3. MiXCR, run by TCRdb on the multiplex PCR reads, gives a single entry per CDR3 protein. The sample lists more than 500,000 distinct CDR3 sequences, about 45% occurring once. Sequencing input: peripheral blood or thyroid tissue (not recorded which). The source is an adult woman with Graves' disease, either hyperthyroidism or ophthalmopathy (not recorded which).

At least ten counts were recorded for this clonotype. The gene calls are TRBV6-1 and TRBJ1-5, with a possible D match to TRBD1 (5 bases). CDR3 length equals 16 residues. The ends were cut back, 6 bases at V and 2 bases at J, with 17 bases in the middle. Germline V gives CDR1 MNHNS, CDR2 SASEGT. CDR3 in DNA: TGTGCCAGCAGCCGCAGGAGACAGAGCGGCAATCAGCCCCAGCATTTT. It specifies CASSRRRQSGNQPQHF.

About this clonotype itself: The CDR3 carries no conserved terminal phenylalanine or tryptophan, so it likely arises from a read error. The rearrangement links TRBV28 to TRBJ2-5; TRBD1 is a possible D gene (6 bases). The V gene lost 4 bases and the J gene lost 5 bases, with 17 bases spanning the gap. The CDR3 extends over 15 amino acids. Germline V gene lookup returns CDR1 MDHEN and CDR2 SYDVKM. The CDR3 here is CASSYAQGVRETQYL. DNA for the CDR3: TGTGCCAGCAGTTACGCACAGGGTGTACGGGAGACCCAGTACCTC.

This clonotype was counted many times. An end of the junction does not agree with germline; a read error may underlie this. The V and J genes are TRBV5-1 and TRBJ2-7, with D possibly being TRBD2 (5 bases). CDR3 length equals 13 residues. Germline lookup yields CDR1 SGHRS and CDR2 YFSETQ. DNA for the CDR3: TGTGCCAGCAGCTCACCTACTAGCTACGAGCAGTACTTC. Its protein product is CASSSPTSYEQYF.

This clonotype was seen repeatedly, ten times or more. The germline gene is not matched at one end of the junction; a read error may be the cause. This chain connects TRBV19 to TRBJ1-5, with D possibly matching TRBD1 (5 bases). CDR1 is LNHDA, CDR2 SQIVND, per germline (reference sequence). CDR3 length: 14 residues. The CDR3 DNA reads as TGTGCCAGTAGTATGGGGCAGTTCAATCTGCCCCAGCATTTT. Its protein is CASSMGQFNLPQHF.

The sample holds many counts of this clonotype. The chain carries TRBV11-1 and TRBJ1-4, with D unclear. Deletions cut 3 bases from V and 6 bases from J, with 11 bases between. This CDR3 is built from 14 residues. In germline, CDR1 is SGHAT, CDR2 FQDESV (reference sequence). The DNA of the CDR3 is TGTGCCAGCAGCTTTTCGGTGGATCATGAAAAACTGTTTTTT. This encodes CASSFSVDHEKLFF.

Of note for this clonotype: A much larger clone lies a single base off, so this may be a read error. CDR3 in amino acids: CSARVGEPEGERYF. The DNA of the CDR3 is TGCAGTGCTAGAGTGGGGGAACCAGAAGGAGAGCGGTACTTC. This rearrangement joins TRBV20-1 to TRBJ2-7; D tentatively reads TRBD1 or TRBD2 (5 bases each). The CDR3 length is 14 residues. Germline V CDR1 and CDR2: DFQATT, SNEGSKA (reference sequence).

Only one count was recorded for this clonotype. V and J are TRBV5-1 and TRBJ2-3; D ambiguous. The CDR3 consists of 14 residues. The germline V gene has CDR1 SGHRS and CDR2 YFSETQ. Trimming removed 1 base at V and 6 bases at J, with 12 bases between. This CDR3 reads CASSLISPGDTQYF. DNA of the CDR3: TGCGCCAGCAGCTTGATATCCCCCGGGGATACGCAGTATTTT. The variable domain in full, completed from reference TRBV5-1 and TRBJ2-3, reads KAGVTQTPRYLIKTRGQQVTLSCSPISGHRSVSWYQQTPGQGLQFLFEYFSETQRNKGNFPGRFSGRQFSNSRSEMNVSTLELGDSALYLCASSLISPGDTQYFGPGTRLTVL.

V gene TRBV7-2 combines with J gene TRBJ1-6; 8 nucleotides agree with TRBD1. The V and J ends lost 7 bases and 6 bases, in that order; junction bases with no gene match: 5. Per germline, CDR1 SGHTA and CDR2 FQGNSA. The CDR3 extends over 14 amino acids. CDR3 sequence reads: CASNTGGRNSPLHF. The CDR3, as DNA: TGTGCCAGCAATACAGGGGGGCGTAATTCACCCCTCCACTTT.

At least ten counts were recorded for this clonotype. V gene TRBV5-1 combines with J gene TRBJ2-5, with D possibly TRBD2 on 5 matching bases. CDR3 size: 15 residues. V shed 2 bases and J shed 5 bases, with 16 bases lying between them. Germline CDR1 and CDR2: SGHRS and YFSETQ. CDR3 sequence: CASSFRTVRGETQYF. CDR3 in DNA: TGCGCCAGCAGCTTTAGGACCGTCCGAGGGGAGACCCAGTACTTC. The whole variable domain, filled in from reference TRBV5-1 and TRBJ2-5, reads KAGVTQTPRYLIKTRGQQVTLSCSPISGHRSVSWYQQTPGQGLQFLFEYFSETQRNKGNFPGRFSGRQFSNSRSEMNVSTLELGDSALYLCASSFRTVRGETQYFGPGTRLLVL.

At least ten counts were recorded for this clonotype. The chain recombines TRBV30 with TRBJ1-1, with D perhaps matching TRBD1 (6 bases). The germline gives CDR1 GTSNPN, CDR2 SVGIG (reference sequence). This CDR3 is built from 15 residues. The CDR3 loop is CARKPRGGGRGKAFF. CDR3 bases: TGTGCTCGAAAACCTCGGGGGGGCGGACGAGGGAAAGCTTTCTTT.

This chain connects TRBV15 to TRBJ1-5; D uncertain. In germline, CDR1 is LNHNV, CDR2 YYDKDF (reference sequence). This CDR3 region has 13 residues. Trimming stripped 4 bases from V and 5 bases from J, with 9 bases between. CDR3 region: CATSTDGDQPQHF. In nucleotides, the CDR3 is TGTGCCACCAGCACGGACGGGGATCAGCCCCAGCATTTT.

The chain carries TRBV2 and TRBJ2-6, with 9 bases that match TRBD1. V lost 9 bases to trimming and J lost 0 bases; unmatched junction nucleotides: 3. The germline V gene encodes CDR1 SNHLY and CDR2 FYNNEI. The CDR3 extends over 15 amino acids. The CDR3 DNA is TGTGCCAGTGGGACAGGGAGCTCTGGGGCCAACGTCCTGACTTTC. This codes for CASGTGSSGANVLTF. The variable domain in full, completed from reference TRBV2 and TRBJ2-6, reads EPEVTQTPSHQVTQMGQEVILRCVPISNHLYFYWYRQILGQKVEFLVSFYNNEISEKSEIFDDQFSVERPDGSNFTLKIRSTKLEDSAMYFCASGTGSSGANVLTFGAGSRLTVL.

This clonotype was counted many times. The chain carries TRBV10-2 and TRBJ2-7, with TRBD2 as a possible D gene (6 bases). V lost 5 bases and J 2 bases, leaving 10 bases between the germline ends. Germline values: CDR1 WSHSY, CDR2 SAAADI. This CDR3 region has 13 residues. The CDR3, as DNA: TGCGCCAGCAGTAGCGGGCCCACCTACGAGCAGTACTTC. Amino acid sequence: CASSSGPTYEQYF.

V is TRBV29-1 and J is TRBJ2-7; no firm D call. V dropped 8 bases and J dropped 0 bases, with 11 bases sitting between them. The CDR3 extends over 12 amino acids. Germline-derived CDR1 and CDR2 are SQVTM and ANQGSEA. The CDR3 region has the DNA TGCAGCCGTAAGACGAGCTCCTACGAGCAGTACTTC. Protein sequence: CSRKTSSYEQYF.

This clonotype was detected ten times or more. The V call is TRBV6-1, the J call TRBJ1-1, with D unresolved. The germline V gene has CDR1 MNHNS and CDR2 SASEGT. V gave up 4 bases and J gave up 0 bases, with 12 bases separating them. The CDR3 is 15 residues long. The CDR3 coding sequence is TGTGCCAGCAGTGGAACCAGGTTCCTGAACACTGAAGCTTTCTTT. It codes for CASSGTRFLNTEAFF.

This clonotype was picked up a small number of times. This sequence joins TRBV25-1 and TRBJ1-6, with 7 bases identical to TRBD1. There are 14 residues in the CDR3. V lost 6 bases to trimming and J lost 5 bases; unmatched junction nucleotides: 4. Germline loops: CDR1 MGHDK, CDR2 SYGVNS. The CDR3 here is CASSGGTDNSPLHF. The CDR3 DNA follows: TGTGCCAGCAGCGGCGGGACAGATAATTCACCCCTCCACTTT.

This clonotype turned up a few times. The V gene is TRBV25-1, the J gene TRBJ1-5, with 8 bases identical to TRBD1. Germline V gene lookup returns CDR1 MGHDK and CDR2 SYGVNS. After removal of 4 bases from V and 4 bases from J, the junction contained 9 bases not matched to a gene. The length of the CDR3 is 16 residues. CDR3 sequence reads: CASSAHTGGGNQPQHF. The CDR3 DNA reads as TGTGCCAGCAGTGCCCACACAGGGGGTGGAAATCAGCCCCAGCATTTT.